Described below is a single T cell receptor beta chain sequence and its context. Methods used by the authors: The assay estimated nucleated cells by amplifying reference gene primers. Assay used: immunoSEQ multiplex PCR; TCRdb lists only in-frame clones, some missing. For V, J and clone size, that table is used; D and trimming come from the DNA. The repertoire holds hundreds of thousands of clones, about 88% seen once, with roughly 1.4% in the top ten. The data belong to a study of blood T cell repertoires in COVID-19. The CDR3 sequence is 14 residues long. Per germline, CDR1 SGHRS and CDR2 YFSETQ. Trimming removed 0 bases from V and 0 bases from J, with 6 bases in between.

The sample was PBMCs or T cells enriched from blood (not recorded which). The chain is built from TRBV5-1 and TRBJ2-5, with D hard to call. This TCR derives from a woman aged 18-29 years who had been exposed to COVID-19. The CDR3: CASSLGAYQETQYF. The CDR3 region has the DNA TGCGCCAGCAGCTTGGGGGCCTACCAAGAGACCCAGTACTTC.